The 14 T cell receptor beta chains in this list originate from one sample, sequenced in a study of blood T cell repertoires in COVID-19. Some clones are missing from TCRdb's copy, which holds only in-frame ones; the method was immunoSEQ multiplex PCR. The sample has under 60,000 clones, roughly 87% seen once. The sequencing input was peripheral blood. The receptor source for this set is a human donor in a cohort sampled during active COVID-19.

This chain connects TRBV27 to TRBJ1-5; D call uncertain. Germline loops: CDR1 MNHEY, CDR2 SMNVEV (reference sequence). The CDR3 length is 15 residues. The V end lost 6 bases, the J end lost 9 bases, and 21 bases lay between the germline ends. CDR3 region: CASSKNGVDVGPQHF. The CDR3 region has the DNA TGTGCCAGCAGCAAGAACGGGGTTGACGTAGGGCCCCAGCATTTT.

The CDR3 DNA follows: TGTGCCAGCAGCTTAGATTTGAGCGGACCGTACCAAGAGACCCAGTACTTC. Its translation is CASSLDLSGPYQETQYF. The V call is TRBV11-2, the J call TRBJ2-5; TRBD2 is a possible D gene (5 bases). V gave up 0 bases and J gave up 0 bases, with 14 bases separating them. Per germline, CDR1 SGHAT and CDR2 FQNNGV. The CDR3 has 17 amino acids.

The chain joins TRBV4-2 to TRBJ2-3; 11 nucleotides align to TRBD2. This CDR3 region has 15 residues. Germline V CDR1 and CDR2: LGHNA, YNFKEQ. With V trimmed by 3 bases and J by 3 bases, 2 bases remained unmatched. The CDR3: CASSQTSGVTDTQYF. The CDR3, as DNA: TGTGCCAGCAGCCAGACTAGCGGGGTAACAGATACGCAGTATTTT.

V gene TRBV27 combines with J gene TRBJ1-6, with D perhaps TRBD1 (5 bases). Germline V lookup: CDR1 MNHEY, CDR2 SMNVEV (reference sequence). The CDR3 has 13 residues. Between the trimmed V and J ends, which lost 10 bases and 2 bases, there was a span of 9 bases. Here the CDR3 DNA reads TGTGCCACCGGGGGGGCCTATAATTCACCCCTCCACTTT. Translated, it gives CATGGAYNSPLHF.

The CDR3 loop is CASSPSRGRFTGELFF. CDR3 coding DNA: TGTGCCAGCAGCCCCTCCAGGGGGCGTTTCACCGGGGAGCTGTTTTTT. This sequence joins TRBV28 and TRBJ2-2; 8 bases are a match to TRBD1. The V gene end was trimmed by 6 bases and the J gene end by 4 bases; junction bases not matched to a gene: 10. This CDR3 is built from 16 residues. From germline, CDR1 is MDHEN and CDR2 SYDVKM. Combining the CDR3 with reference TRBV28 and TRBJ2-2 gives the whole variable domain DVKVTQSSRYLVKRTGEKVFLECVQDMDHENMFWYRQDPGLGLRLIYFSYDVKMKEKGDIPEGYSVSREKKERFSLILESASTNQTSMYLCASSPSRGRFTGELFFGEGSRLTVL.

The chain employs TRBV9 and TRBJ2-1; no firm D call. With 4 bases removed from V and 3 bases from J, the gap between germline ends came to 20 bases. Germline values: CDR1 SGDLS, CDR2 YYNGEE. There are 17 residues in the CDR3. CDR3 coding DNA: TGTGCCAGCAGCACCCCTCGAGGCGGAGTAAACTACAATGAGCAGTTCTTC. Translation: CASSTPRGGVNYNEQFF.

The chain combines TRBV9 with TRBJ1-3; perhaps TRBD1 as D (5 bases). Trimming took 2 bases from V and 2 from J, leaving 11 bases between them. Germline values: CDR1 SGDLS, CDR2 YYNGEE. The CDR3 sequence is 15 residues long. Here the CDR3 DNA reads TGTGCCAGCAGCGTGGGCAGGGTGGCTGGAAACACCATATATTTT. It codes for CASSVGRVAGNTIYF.

The V call is TRBV5-5, the J call TRBJ1-2; TRBD1 agrees at 8 bases. The V gene end was trimmed by 4 bases and the J gene end by 8 bases; junction bases not matched to a gene: 22. The CDR3 consists of 18 residues. Per germline, CDR1 SGHKS and CDR2 YYEKEE (reference sequence). In DNA, the CDR3 is TGTGCCAGCAGCCCTACCGGGACAGGAACAAGTATGCTATGGGGCTACACCTTC. This sequence encodes CASSPTGTGTSMLWGYTF.

The chain combines TRBV5-1 with TRBJ2-1; 11 bases align to TRBD2. Per the germline V gene, CDR1 is SGHRS and CDR2 is YFSETQ. V was clipped by 4 bases and J by 8 bases; unmatched bases: 11. This CDR3 contains 16 residues. The CDR3 bases are TGCGCCAGCAGCGGGTTTAATAGCGGGAGGGCGGATGAGCAGTTCTTC. Protein sequence: CASSGFNSGRADEQFF. Looking up the rest from reference TRBV5-1 and TRBJ2-1 gives the full variable domain: KAGVTQTPRYLIKTRGQQVTLSCSPISGHRSVSWYQQTPGQGLQFLFEYFSETQRNKGNFPGRFSGRQFSNSRSEMNVSTLELGDSALYLCASSGFNSGRADEQFFGPGTRLTVL.

The chain has TRBV28 and TRBJ2-5, with TRBD2 identical over 7 bases. There are 13 residues in the CDR3. Germline CDR1 MDHEN, CDR2 SYDVKM. The J segment lost 8 bases and the V segment lost 2 bases, leaving 5 bases of the junction unmatched. The CDR3 sequence is CASSLVAGFTQYF. The DNA of the CDR3 is TGTGCCAGCAGTTTAGTAGCGGGTTTCACCCAGTACTTC. Full variable domain (outside the CDR3, taken from reference TRBV28 and TRBJ2-5): DVKVTQSSRYLVKRTGEKVFLECVQDMDHENMFWYRQDPGLGLRLIYFSYDVKMKEKGDIPEGYSVSREKKERFSLILESASTNQTSMYLCASSLVAGFTQYFGPGTRLLVL.

The chain carries TRBV5-4 and TRBJ2-7; TRBD1 agrees at 7 bases. Germline CDR1 reads SGHNT; CDR2 reads YYREEE (reference sequence). With V trimmed by 5 bases and J by 0 bases, 11 bases remained unmatched. This CDR3 is built from 16 residues. CDR3 loop: CASRHFSGTDSYEQYF. DNA of the CDR3: TGTGCCAGCAGGCATTTCTCCGGGACAGACTCCTACGAGCAGTACTTC.

The chain links TRBV5-8 to TRBJ2-7; TRBD1 might be the D (5 bases). Germline V gene data show CDR1 as SGHTS and CDR2 as YDEGEE. The CDR3 has 15 residues. V was cut by 3 bases and J by 0 bases, with 13 bases left in between. The CDR3 sequence: CASSWSLTVSYEQYF. CDR3 bases: TGTGCCAGCAGCTGGTCGCTGACAGTCTCCTACGAGCAGTACTTC.

This chain uses TRBV6-5 with TRBJ2-7, with a possible D match to TRBD2 (7 bases). The CDR3 length is 13 residues. V was cut by 10 bases and J by 4 bases, with 17 bases left in between. Germline CDR1 is MNHEY and CDR2 is SVGAGI. In DNA, the CDR3 is TGTGCCACTCACGGGGGGACACCTTACGAGCAGTACTTC. Protein: CATHGGTPYEQYF.

The V and J genes are TRBV2 and TRBJ2-3, with 8 nucleotides matching TRBD1. The CDR3 totals 17 residues. Germline CDR1 and CDR2: SNHLY and FYNNEI. With V trimmed by 3 bases and J by 4 bases, 12 bases remained unmatched. CDR3 in amino acids: CASSDTPGQEAPDTQYF. CDR3 sequence (DNA): TGTGCCAGCAGTGACACTCCGGGACAGGAGGCTCCAGATACGCAGTATTTT.